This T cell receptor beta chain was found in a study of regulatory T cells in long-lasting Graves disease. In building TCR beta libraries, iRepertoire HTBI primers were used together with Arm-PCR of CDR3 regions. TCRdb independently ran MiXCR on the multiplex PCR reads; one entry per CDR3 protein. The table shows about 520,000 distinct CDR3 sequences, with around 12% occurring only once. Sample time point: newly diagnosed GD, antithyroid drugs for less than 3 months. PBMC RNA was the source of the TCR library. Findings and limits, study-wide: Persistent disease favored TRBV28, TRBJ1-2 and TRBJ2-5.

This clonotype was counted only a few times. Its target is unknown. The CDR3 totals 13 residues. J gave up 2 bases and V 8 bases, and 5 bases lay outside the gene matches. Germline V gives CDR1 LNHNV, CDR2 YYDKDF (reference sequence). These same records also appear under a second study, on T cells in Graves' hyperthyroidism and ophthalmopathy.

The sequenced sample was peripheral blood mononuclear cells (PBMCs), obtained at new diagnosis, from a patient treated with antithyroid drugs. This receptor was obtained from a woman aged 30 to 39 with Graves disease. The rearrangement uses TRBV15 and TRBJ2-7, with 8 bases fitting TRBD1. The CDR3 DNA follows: TGTGCCACCGGACAGGGTAGAACCTACGAGCAGTACTTC. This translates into CATGQGRTYEQYF.